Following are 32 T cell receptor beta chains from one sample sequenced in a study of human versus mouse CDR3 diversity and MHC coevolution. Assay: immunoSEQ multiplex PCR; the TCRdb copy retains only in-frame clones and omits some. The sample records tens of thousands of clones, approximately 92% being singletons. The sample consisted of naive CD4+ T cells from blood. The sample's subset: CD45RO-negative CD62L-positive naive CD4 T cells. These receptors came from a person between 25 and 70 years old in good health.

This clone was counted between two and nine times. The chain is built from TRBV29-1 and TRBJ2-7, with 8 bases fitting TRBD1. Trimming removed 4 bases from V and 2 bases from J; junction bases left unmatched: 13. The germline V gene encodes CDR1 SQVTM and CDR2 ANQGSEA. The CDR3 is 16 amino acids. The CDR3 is CSVARGFRDRPYEQYF. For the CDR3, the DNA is TGCAGCGTTGCTCGGGGGTTCCGGGACAGGCCCTACGAGCAGTACTTC.

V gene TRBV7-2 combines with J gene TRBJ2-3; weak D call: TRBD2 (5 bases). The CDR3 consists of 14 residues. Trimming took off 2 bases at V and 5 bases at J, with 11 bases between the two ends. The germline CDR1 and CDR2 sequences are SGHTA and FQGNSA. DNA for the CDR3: TGTGCCAGCAGCTTAATGGGGAGTGAAGATACGCAGTATTTT. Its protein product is CASSLMGSEDTQYF.

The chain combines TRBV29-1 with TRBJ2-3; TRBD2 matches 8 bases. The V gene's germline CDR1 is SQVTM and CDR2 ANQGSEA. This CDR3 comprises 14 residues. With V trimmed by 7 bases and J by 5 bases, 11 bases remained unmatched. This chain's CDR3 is CSADGLAGGDTQYF. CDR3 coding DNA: TGCAGCGCAGACGGGCTAGCGGGTGGAGATACGCAGTATTTT.

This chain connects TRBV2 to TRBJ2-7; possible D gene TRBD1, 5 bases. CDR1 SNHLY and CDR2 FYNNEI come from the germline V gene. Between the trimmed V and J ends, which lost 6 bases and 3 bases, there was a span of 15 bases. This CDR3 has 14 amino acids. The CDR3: CASRVDSWFYEQYF. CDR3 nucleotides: TGTGCCAGCAGGGTCGACAGTTGGTTCTACGAGCAGTACTTC.

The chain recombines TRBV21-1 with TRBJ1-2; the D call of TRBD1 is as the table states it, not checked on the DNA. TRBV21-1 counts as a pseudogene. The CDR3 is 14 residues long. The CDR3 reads CASSPGQVRYGYTF. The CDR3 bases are TGTGCCAGCAGCCCAGGACAGGTAAGGTATGGCTACACCTTC.

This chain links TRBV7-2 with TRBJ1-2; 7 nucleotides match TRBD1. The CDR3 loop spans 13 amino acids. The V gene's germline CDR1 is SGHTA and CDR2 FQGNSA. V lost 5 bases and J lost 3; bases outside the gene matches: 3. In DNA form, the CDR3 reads TGTGCCAGCAGCAAAGGGACAGACTATGGCTACACCTTC. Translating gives CASSKGTDYGYTF.

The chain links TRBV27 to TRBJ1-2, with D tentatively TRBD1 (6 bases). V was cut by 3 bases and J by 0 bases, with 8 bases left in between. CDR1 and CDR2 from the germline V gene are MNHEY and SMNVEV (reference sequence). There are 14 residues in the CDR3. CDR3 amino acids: CASSLDSTNYGYTF. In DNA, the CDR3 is TGTGCCAGCAGTTTGGACAGCACTAACTATGGCTACACCTTC.

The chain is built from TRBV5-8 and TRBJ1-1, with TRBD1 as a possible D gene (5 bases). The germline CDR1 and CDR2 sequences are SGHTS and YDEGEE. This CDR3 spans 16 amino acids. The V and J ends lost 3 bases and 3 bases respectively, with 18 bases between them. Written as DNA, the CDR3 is TGTGCCAGCAGCTGGGGCGGGGGGGTCAAGGACACTGAAGCTTTCTTT. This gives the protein CASSWGGGVKDTEAFF.

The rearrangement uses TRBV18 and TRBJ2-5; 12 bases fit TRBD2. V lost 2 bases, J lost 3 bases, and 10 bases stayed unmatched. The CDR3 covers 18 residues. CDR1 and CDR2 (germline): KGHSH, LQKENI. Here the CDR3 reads CASSPTAGTSGWEETQYF. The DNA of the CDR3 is TGTGCCAGCTCACCAACCGCCGGGACTAGCGGGTGGGAAGAGACCCAGTACTTC.

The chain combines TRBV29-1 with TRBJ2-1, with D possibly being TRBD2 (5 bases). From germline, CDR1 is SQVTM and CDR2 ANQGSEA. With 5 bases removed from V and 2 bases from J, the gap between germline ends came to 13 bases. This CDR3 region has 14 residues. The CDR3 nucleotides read TGCAGCGTTCGGGAACAAGCGACCTACAATGAGCAGTTCTTC. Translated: CSVREQATYNEQFF.

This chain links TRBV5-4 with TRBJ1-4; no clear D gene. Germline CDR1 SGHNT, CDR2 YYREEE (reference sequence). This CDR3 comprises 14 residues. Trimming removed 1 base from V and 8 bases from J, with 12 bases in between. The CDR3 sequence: CASSLPTMTEKLFF. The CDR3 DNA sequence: TGTGCCAGCAGCTTGCCCACTATGACCGAAAAACTGTTTTTT.

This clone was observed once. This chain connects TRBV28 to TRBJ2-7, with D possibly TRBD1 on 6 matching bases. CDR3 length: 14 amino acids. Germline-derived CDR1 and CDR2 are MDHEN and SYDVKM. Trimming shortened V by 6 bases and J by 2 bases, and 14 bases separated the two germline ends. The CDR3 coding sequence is TGTGCCAGCAGAAGGACAGCTAATACCTACGAGCAGTACTTC. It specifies CASRRTANTYEQYF.

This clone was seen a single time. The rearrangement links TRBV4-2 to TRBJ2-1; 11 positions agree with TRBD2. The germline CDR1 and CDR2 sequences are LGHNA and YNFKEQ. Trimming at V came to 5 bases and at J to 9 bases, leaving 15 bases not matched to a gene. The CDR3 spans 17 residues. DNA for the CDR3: TGTGCCAGCAGCTACCGGACTAGCGGGTCAGGTTTGGGTGAGCAGTTCTTC. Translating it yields CASSYRTSGSGLGEQFF.

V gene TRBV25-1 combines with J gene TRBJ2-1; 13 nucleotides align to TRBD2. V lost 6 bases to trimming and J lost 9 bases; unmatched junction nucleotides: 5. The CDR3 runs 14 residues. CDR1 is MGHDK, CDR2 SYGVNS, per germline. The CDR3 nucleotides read TGTGCCAGCAGCGTGACTAGCGGGAGGTTTGAGCAGTTCTTC. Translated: CASSVTSGRFEQFF. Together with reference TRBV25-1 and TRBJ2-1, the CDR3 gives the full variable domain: EADIYQTPRYLVIGTGKKITLECSQTMGHDKMYWYQQDPGMELHLIHYSYGVNSTEKGDLSSESTVSRIRTEHFPLTLESARPSHTSQYLCASSVTSGRFEQFFGPGTRLTVL.

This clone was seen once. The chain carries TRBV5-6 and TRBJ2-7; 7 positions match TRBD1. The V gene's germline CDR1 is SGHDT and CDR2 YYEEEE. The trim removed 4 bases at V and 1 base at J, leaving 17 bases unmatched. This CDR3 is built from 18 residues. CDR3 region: CASSLRRTGVIRSYEQYF. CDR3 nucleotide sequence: TGTGCCAGCAGCCTCCGCAGAACAGGGGTAATAAGGTCCTACGAGCAGTACTTC.

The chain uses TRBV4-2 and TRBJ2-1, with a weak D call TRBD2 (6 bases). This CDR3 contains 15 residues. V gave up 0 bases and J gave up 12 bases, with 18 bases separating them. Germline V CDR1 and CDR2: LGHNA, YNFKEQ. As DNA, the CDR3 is TGTGCCAGCAGCCAAGAATCCCTGGGCGGGATAGTGCAGTTCTTC. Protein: CASSQESLGGIVQFF.

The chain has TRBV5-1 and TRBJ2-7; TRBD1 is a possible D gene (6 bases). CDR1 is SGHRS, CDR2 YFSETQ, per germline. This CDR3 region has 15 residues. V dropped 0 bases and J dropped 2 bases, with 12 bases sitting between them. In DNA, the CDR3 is TGCGCCAGCAGCTTGGGGGGACACGGACCCTACGAGCAGTACTTC. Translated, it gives CASSLGGHGPYEQYF.

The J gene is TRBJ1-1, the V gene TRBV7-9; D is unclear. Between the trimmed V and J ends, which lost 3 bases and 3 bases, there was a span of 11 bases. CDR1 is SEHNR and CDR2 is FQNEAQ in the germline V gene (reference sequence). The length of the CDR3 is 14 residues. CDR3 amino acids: CASSFPGGHTEAFF. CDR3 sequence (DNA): TGTGCCAGCAGCTTCCCAGGAGGACACACTGAAGCTTTCTTT.

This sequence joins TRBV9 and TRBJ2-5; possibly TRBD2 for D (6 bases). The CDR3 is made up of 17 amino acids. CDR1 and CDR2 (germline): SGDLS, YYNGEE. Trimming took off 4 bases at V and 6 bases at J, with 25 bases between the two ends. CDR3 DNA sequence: TGTGCCAGCAGCCTTCTTTTTGGGTGGAGGGTAGGTAAGACCCAGTACTTC. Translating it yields CASSLLFGWRVGKTQYF.

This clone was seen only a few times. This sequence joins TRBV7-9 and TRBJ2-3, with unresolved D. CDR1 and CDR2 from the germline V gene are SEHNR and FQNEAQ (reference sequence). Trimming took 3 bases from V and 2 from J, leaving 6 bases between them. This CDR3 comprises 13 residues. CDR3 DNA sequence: TGTGCCAGCAGCTTCGTTATCACAGATACGCAGTATTTT. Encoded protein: CASSFVITDTQYF.

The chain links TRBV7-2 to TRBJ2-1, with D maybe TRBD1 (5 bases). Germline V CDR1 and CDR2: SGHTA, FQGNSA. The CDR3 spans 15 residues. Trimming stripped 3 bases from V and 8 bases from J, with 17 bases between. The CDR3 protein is CASSFPGPQGDEQFF. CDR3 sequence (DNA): TGTGCCAGCAGCTTCCCGGGTCCCCAGGGCGATGAGCAGTTCTTC.

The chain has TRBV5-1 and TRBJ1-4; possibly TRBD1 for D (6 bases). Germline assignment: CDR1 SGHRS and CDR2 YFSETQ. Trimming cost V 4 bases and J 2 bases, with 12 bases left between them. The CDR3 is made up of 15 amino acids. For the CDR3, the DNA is TGCGCCAGCAGCGTGACAGGAGGTACTAATGAAAAACTGTTTTTT. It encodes CASSVTGGTNEKLFF.

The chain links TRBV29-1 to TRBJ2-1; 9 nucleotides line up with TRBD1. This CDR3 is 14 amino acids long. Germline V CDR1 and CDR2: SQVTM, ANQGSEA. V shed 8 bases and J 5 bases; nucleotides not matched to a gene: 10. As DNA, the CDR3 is TGCAGCTCAACCGGGACAGGGAGTAACAATGAGCAGTTCTTC. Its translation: CSSTGTGSNNEQFF.

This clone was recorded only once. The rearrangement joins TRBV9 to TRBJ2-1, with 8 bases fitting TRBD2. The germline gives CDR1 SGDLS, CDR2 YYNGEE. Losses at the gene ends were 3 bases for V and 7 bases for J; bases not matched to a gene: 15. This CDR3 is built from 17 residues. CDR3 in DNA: TGTGCCAGCAGCGCCGGGGCCACGGGAGGGCCGGGGAATGAGCAGTTCTTC. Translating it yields CASSAGATGGPGNEQFF.

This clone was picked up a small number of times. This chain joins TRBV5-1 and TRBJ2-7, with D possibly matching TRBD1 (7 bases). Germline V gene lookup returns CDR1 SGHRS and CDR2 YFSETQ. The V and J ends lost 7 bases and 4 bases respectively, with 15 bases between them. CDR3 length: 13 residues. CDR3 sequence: CASRRAGGYEQYF. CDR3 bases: TGCGCCAGCCGGAGGGCAGGGGGGTACGAGCAGTACTTC. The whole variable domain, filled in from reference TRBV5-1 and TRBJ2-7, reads KAGVTQTPRYLIKTRGQQVTLSCSPISGHRSVSWYQQTPGQGLQFLFEYFSETQRNKGNFPGRFSGRQFSNSRSEMNVSTLELGDSALYLCASRRAGGYEQYFGPGTRLTVT.

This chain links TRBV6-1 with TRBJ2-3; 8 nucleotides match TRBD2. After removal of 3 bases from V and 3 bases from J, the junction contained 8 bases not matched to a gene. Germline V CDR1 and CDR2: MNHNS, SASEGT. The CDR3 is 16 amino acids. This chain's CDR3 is CASSDREGVGTDTQYF. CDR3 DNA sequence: TGTGCCAGCAGTGACCGGGAGGGGGTGGGTACAGATACGCAGTATTTT.

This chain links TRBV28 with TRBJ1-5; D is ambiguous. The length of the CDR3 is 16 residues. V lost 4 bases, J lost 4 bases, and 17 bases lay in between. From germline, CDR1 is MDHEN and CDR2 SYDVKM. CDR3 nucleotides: TGTGCCAGCAGTTCCACTAAGAGGGCCTTTAATCAGCCCCAGCATTTT. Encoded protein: CASSSTKRAFNQPQHF.

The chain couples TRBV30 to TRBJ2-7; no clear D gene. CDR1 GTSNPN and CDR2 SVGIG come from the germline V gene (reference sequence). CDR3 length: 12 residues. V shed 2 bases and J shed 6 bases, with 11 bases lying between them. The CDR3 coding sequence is TGTGCCTGGAGTACTACTCTCGGCGAGCAGTACTTC. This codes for CAWSTTLGEQYF.

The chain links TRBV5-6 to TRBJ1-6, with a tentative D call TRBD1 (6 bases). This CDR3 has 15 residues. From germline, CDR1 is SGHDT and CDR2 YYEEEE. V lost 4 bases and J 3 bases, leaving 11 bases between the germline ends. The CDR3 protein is CASSLHRVYNSPLHF. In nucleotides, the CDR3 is TGTGCCAGCAGCCTCCACAGGGTCTATAATTCACCCCTCCACTTT.

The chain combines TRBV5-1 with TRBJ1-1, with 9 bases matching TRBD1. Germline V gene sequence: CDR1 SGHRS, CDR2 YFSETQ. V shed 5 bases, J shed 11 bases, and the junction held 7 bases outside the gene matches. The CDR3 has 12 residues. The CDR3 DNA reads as TGCGCCAGCAGAACCGAGACAGGGGGGGCTTTCTTT. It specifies CASRTETGGAFF.

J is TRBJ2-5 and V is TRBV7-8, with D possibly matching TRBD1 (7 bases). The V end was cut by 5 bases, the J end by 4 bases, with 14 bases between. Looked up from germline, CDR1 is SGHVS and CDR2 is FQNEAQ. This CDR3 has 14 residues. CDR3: CASSPGGRRETQYF. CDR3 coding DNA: TGTGCCAGCAGCCCAGGGGGGAGGCGAGAGACCCAGTACTTC.

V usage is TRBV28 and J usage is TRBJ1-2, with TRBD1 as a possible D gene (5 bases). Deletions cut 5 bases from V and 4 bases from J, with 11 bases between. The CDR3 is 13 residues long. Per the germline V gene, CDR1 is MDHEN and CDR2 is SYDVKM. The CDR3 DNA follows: TGTGCCAGCAGTCCCGGACACTCCTATGGCTACACCTTC. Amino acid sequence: CASSPGHSYGYTF.